This entry lists 26 T cell receptor beta chains sequenced from one sample in a study of T cell responses to AZD1222 COVID-19 vaccine. Libraries were prepared by immunoSEQ multiplex PCR; TCRdb keeps only in-frame clonotypes and omits some of them. The sample records 150,000 to 200,000 clones, 87% being singletons. The sample here was peripheral blood, taken on day 0 of AZD1222 vaccination. These receptors all stem from an adult in good health.

This clone was seen only once. V gene TRBV18 combines with J gene TRBJ1-5; the match to TRBD1 covers 7 bases. Germline lookup yields CDR1 KGHSH and CDR2 LQKENI. V was clipped by 6 bases and J by 1 base; unmatched bases: 6. There are 15 residues in the CDR3. CDR3 bases: TGTGCCAGCTCTCTCGGACAGGTCAGCAATCAGCCCCAGCATTTT. Translated, it gives CASSLGQVSNQPQHF.

CDR3 in DNA: TGTGCCTGGAGTAGGACTAGCGGGGCGGGGCAGTTCTTC. It yields the protein CAWSRTSGAGQFF. The gene calls are TRBV30 and TRBJ2-1; the match to TRBD2 covers 12 bases. There are 13 residues in the CDR3. V trimming: 2 bases; J trimming: 12 bases; junction bases outside the gene matches: 5. The germline V gene has CDR1 GTSNPN and CDR2 SVGIG (reference sequence).

This clone was seen only once. The chain couples TRBV6-5 to TRBJ2-3; weak D call: TRBD2 (6 bases). Germline V gene lookup returns CDR1 MNHEY and CDR2 SVGAGI. The CDR3 covers 15 residues. V lost 4 bases, J lost 0 bases, and 11 bases lay in between. The CDR3 protein is CASSWRATSTDTQYF. For the CDR3, the DNA is TGTGCCAGCAGTTGGAGGGCTACTAGCACAGATACGCAGTATTTT.

This CDR3 is CASSTQGQGAGNTIYF. Written as DNA, the CDR3 is TGTGCCAGCAGCACACAGGGACAGGGGGCTGGAAACACCATATATTTT. The chain couples TRBV21-1 to TRBJ1-3; the D call in the table, TRBD1, was not verified against the DNA. TRBV21-1 is flagged as a pseudogene. CDR3 length: 16 amino acids.

There are a few counts of this clone. The rearrangement uses TRBV2 and TRBJ1-6; D possibly corresponds to TRBD1 (5 bases). Germline CDR1 and CDR2: SNHLY and FYNNEI. There are 15 residues in the CDR3. V was cut by 1 base and J by 5 bases, with 9 bases left in between. Here the CDR3 reads CASSEGQGDNSPLHF. The CDR3 DNA follows: TGTGCCAGCAGTGAAGGGCAAGGGGATAATTCACCCCTCCACTTT.

The V gene is TRBV29-1, the J gene TRBJ2-1, with 10 bases matching TRBD2. The V gene end was trimmed by 3 bases and the J gene end by 4 bases; junction bases not matched to a gene: 12. CDR3 length: 17 amino acids. The germline V gene encodes CDR1 SQVTM and CDR2 ANQGSEA. In DNA form, the CDR3 reads TGCAGCGTTGACCCGTTTGGGGCTAGCGGGGGTTACAATGAGCAGTTCTTC. Translation: CSVDPFGASGGYNEQFF.

The sample holds one count of this clone. V usage is TRBV4-2 and J usage is TRBJ2-1, with no clear D. Germline values: CDR1 LGHNA, CDR2 YNFKEQ. V lost 3 bases to trimming and J lost 6 bases, with 6 bases between them. CDR3 size: 12 residues. In nucleotides, the CDR3 is TGTGCCAGCAGCCAGCAGCGCAATGAGCAGTTCTTC. It translates to CASSQQRNEQFF.

The chain has TRBV6-2 or TRBV6-3 and TRBJ2-5; 13 bases match TRBD2. CDR1 is MNHEY, CDR2 SVGEGT, per germline. The CDR3 is 16 amino acids. J gave up 5 bases and V 2 bases, and 5 bases lay outside the gene matches. As DNA, the CDR3 is TGTGCCAGCAGTTACAGACTAGCGGGAGGTCAGGAGACCCAGTACTTC. This gives the protein CASSYRLAGGQETQYF.

The J gene is TRBJ2-7, the V gene TRBV5-1; 7 bases fit TRBD1. V trimming: 0 bases; J trimming: 4 bases; junction bases outside the gene matches: 4. CDR3 length equals 14 residues. Germline values: CDR1 SGHRS, CDR2 YFSETQ. CDR3: CASSLDRGAYEQYF. In DNA form, the CDR3 reads TGCGCCAGCAGCTTGGACAGGGGAGCGTACGAGCAGTACTTC.

This rearrangement joins TRBV2 to TRBJ1-2; D gene uncertain. CDR1 and CDR2 (germline): SNHLY, FYNNEI. The CDR3 contains 11 residues. The V gene lost 5 bases and the J gene lost 2 bases, with 3 bases spanning the gap. CDR3 region: CASSKNYGYTF. CDR3 coding DNA: TGTGCCAGCAGTAAAAACTATGGCTACACCTTC.

The chain employs TRBV3-1 (or the pseudogene TRBV3-2) and TRBJ1-1, with D perhaps TRBD1 (5 bases). The ends were cut back, 3 bases at V and 2 bases at J, with 16 bases in the middle. Germline V lookup: CDR1 LGHDT, CDR2 YNNKEL (reference sequence). The CDR3 has 16 amino acids. CDR3 sequence: CASSHPRGGGNTEAFF. The CDR3 region has the DNA TGTGCCAGCAGCCATCCCCGGGGCGGGGGTAACACTGAAGCTTTCTTT.

This clone was seen a handful of times. V usage is TRBV19 and J usage is TRBJ2-5, with 9 positions matching TRBD1. Trimming removed 6 bases from V and 5 bases from J; junction bases left unmatched: 7. There are 14 residues in the CDR3. Germline V gene lookup returns CDR1 LNHDA and CDR2 SQIVND (reference sequence). CDR3 DNA sequence: TGTGCCAGTAGGGAGACAGGGGGAGGTGAGACCCAGTACTTC. As protein: CASRETGGGETQYF. Together with reference TRBV19 and TRBJ2-5, the CDR3 gives the full variable domain: DGGITQSPKYLFRKEGQNVTLSCEQNLNHDAMYWYRQDPGQGLRLIYYSQIVNDFQKGDIAEGYSVSREKKESFPLTVTSAQKNPTAFYLCASRETGGGETQYFGPGTRLLVL.

The chain combines TRBV3-1 (or the pseudogene TRBV3-2) with TRBJ2-5, with a weak D call TRBD2 (5 bases). In germline, CDR1 is LGHDT, CDR2 YNNKEL (reference sequence). The CDR3 length is 15 residues. V was clipped by 7 bases and J by 1 base, with 16 bases between them. The CDR3 nucleotides read TGTGCCAGCACCGCAGGTCAGCGGTTCCAAGAGACCCAGTACTTC. This encodes CASTAGQRFQETQYF.

This clone was recorded a few times. This chain links TRBV6-5 with TRBJ1-2; 7 bases map to TRBD1. After removal of 6 bases from V and 5 bases from J, the junction contained 12 bases not matched to a gene. Germline V gene data show CDR1 as MNHEY and CDR2 as SVGAGI. The CDR3 runs 15 residues. The CDR3 region has the DNA TGTGCCAGCAGCCCGGGACAGATGAGGGTTTATGGCTACACCTTC. This codes for CASSPGQMRVYGYTF.

The V gene is TRBV19, the J gene TRBJ2-2, with 8 bases lining up with TRBD1. J was trimmed by 5 bases and V by 9 bases; bases with no gene match: 8. Germline CDR1 reads LNHDA; CDR2 reads SQIVND (reference sequence). There are 14 residues in the CDR3. CDR3 amino acids: CASKDREITGELFF. CDR3 sequence (DNA): TGTGCCAGCAAGGACAGGGAGATAACCGGGGAGCTGTTTTTT.

The chain is built from TRBV7-8 and TRBJ2-7; D not resolved. V was trimmed by 1 base and J by 7 bases, leaving 8 bases between them. The CDR3 spans 12 residues. Germline-derived CDR1 and CDR2 are SGHVS and FQNEAQ. The CDR3 DNA sequence: TGTGCCAGCAGCTTAGGTTTTCAAGAGCAGTACTTC. It specifies CASSLGFQEQYF.

This chain uses TRBV9 with TRBJ2-3; 7 positions match TRBD2. Germline trimming cut 7 bases from V and 3 bases from J; bases unmatched to any gene: 11. The CDR3 has 15 residues. Germline values: CDR1 SGDLS, CDR2 YYNGEE. As DNA, the CDR3 is TGTGCCAGCTCCCCGGGAGGCGGGAGAACAGATACGCAGTATTTT. Protein: CASSPGGGRTDTQYF.

The genes are TRBV7-3 and TRBJ2-4, with D tentatively TRBD1 (6 bases). V dropped 4 bases and J dropped 0 bases, with 10 bases sitting between them. Germline V lookup: CDR1 SGHTA, CDR2 FQGTGA. This CDR3 spans 15 amino acids. For the CDR3, the DNA is TGTGCCAGCAGCTCTTGGACAGAAGCCAAAAACATTCAGTACTTC. It specifies CASSSWTEAKNIQYF.

This clone was observed a single time. V usage is TRBV2 and J usage is TRBJ1-5, with a tentative D call TRBD1 (5 bases). CDR3 length: 15 amino acids. The germline V gene encodes CDR1 SNHLY and CDR2 FYNNEI. V gave up 6 bases and J gave up 7 bases, with 19 bases separating them. As DNA, the CDR3 is TGTGCCAGCAGGTGGGGACGGGTATTAGGACAGCCCCAGCATTTT. This translates into CASRWGRVLGQPQHF.

The genes are TRBV5-1 and TRBJ2-7; the D gene is possibly TRBD1 (7 bases). The ends were cut back, 0 bases at V and 2 bases at J, with 12 bases in the middle. Germline loops: CDR1 SGHRS, CDR2 YFSETQ. The CDR3 covers 15 residues. The CDR3 sequence: CASSLVQGGPYEQYF. CDR3 coding DNA: TGCGCCAGCAGCTTGGTCCAGGGGGGACCCTACGAGCAGTACTTC.

J is TRBJ2-7 and V is TRBV5-1; 11 positions agree with TRBD2. The CDR3 is made up of 19 amino acids. V shed 4 bases, J shed 0 bases, and the junction held 15 bases outside the gene matches. The germline CDR1 and CDR2 sequences are SGHRS and YFSETQ. CDR3 loop: CASSPRTSGPKGRSYEQYF. The CDR3 DNA reads as TGCGCCAGCAGCCCCCGGACTAGCGGGCCGAAAGGACGCTCCTACGAGCAGTACTTC.

V gene TRBV5-1 combines with J gene TRBJ2-7; possible D gene TRBD2, 6 bases. The germline CDR1 and CDR2 sequences are SGHRS and YFSETQ. Trimming shortened V by 3 bases and J by 2 bases, and 15 bases separated the two germline ends. This CDR3 is built from 15 residues. The CDR3 reads CASSSVLSGTYEQYF. The CDR3 nucleotides are TGCGCCAGCAGCTCGGTTCTTAGCGGCACCTACGAGCAGTACTTC.

CDR3 nucleotide sequence: TGTGCCACCGGGGCCTTAAATGAAAAACTGTTTTTT. This translates into CATGALNEKLFF. The chain uses TRBV27 and TRBJ1-4; TRBD1 might be the D (5 bases). The CDR3 contains 12 residues. Deletions cut 10 bases from V and 5 bases from J, with 11 bases between. From germline, CDR1 is MNHEY and CDR2 SMNVEV (reference sequence).

The chain joins TRBV3-1 (or the pseudogene TRBV3-2) to TRBJ1-1; weak D call: TRBD1 (5 bases). The CDR3 consists of 11 residues. Trimming cost V 9 bases and J 6 bases, with 11 bases left between them. The germline V gene has CDR1 LGHDT and CDR2 YNNKEL (reference sequence). CDR3 sequence reads: CASVRGAEAFF. CDR3 bases: TGTGCCAGTGTACGAGGGGCTGAAGCTTTCTTT.

This clone was counted once. The J gene is TRBJ1-2, the V gene TRBV5-6; possible D gene TRBD1, 5 bases. The V end was cut by 0 bases, the J end by 4 bases, with 16 bases between. The germline V gene has CDR1 SGHDT and CDR2 YYEEEE. The CDR3 extends over 16 amino acids. This chain's CDR3 is CASSLAGGILGYGYTF. DNA for the CDR3: TGTGCCAGCAGCTTGGCCGGGGGGATCCTGGGCTATGGCTACACCTTC.

The chain recombines TRBV28 with TRBJ1-4; D remains unclear. This CDR3 region has 16 residues. Trimming cost V 8 bases and J 5 bases, with 21 bases left between them. Germline loops: CDR1 MDHEN, CDR2 SYDVKM. The CDR3 protein is CASEGGDLNKNEKLFF. Here the CDR3 DNA reads TGTGCCAGCGAGGGTGGAGACCTGAACAAAAATGAAAAACTGTTTTTT. Supplemented by reference TRBV28 and TRBJ1-4, the full variable domain reads DVKVTQSSRYLVKRTGEKVFLECVQDMDHENMFWYRQDPGLGLRLIYFSYDVKMKEKGDIPEGYSVSREKKERFSLILESASTNQTSMYLCASEGGDLNKNEKLFFGSGTQLSVL.